This T cell receptor (beta chain) was recorded in a study of OX40 agonist ivuxolimab in advanced cancers. Study information: An anti-OX40 (CD134) antibody with agonistic activity, ivuxolimab, was administered to patients.

Overall study results and limits: Specificity for antigen went undetermined in the expanded peripheral T cells.

This CDR3 has 12 residues. Deletions cut 6 bases from V and 6 bases from J, with 9 bases between. Germline V gene lookup returns CDR1 KGHSH and CDR2 LQKENI. On this clone itself: Its antigen is not known.

Assay used: immunoSEQ multiplex PCR; TCRdb lists only in-frame clones, some missing. Altogether tens of thousands of clones are present, roughly 84% being singletons, with the ten largest covering around 2.1%. Sequenced material: CD4+ or CD8+ T cells sorted from blood, taken in a trial of the OX40 agonist ivuxolimab. The TCR sequence derives from an adult with an advanced solid tumor such as melanoma, head and neck, liver or kidney cancer. J is TRBJ1-5 and V is TRBV18; perhaps TRBD1 as D (6 bases). The DNA for the CDR3 is TGTGCCAGCTCGGCCAGGGGTCAGCCCCAGCATTTT. Translated: CASSARGQPQHF.